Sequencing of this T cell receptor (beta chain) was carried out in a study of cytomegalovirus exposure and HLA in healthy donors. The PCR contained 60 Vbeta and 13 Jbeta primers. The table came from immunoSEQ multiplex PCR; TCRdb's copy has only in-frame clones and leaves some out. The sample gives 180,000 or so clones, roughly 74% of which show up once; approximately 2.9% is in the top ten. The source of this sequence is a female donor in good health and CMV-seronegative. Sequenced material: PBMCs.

The CDR3 protein is CASSLWPSKTQETQYF. The CDR3 DNA sequence: TGTGCCAGCAGCTTATGGCCGTCTAAGACTCAAGAGACCCAGTACTTC. The chain carries TRBV7-9 and TRBJ2-5; no clear D gene. The CDR3 has 16 amino acids. V was trimmed by 2 bases and J by 2 bases, leaving 15 bases between them. Germline assignment: CDR1 SEHNR and CDR2 FQNEAQ (reference sequence).